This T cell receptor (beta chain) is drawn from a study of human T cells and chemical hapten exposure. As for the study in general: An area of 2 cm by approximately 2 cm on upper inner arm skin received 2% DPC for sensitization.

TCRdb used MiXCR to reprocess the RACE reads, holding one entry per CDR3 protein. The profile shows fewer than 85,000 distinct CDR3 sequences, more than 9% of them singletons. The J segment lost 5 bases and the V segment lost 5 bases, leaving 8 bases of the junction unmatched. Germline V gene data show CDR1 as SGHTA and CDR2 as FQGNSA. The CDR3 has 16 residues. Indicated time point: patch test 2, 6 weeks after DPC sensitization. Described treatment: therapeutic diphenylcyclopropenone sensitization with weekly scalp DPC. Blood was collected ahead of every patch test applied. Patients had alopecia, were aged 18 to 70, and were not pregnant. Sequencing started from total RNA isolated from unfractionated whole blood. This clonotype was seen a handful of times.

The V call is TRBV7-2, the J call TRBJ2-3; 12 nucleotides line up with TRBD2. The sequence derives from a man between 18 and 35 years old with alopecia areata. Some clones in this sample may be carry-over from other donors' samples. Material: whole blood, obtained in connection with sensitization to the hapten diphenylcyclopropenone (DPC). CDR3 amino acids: CASSVRLAGVLDTQYF. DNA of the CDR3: TGTGCCAGCAGCGTCAGACTAGCGGGGGTATTAGATACGCAGTATTTT.